The present T cell receptor (beta chain) was sequenced within a study of blood T cell repertoires in COVID-19. This clone was detected only once. TCRdb's table, derived via immunoSEQ multiplex PCR, lists solely in-frame clones and lacks some. The repertoire holds about 150,000 clones, roughly 90% seen once, with roughly 3.9% in the top ten. V dropped 4 bases and J dropped 1 base, with 10 bases sitting between them. The CDR3 contains 14 residues. The germline CDR1 and CDR2 sequences are SGHRS and YFSETQ. The material sequenced was PBMCs or T cells enriched from blood (not recorded which). The chain recombines TRBV5-1 with TRBJ2-3; D is unresolved. The sequence derives from a woman between 40 and 50 years old who had been exposed to COVID-19. In nucleotides, the CDR3 is TGCGCCAGCAGCCTTCGCGAGGGCACAGATACGCAGTATTTT. It codes for CASSLREGTDTQYF.